A single sample is the source of the 16 T cell receptor beta chains below, sequenced in a study of blood T cell repertoires in COVID-19. The assay was immunoSEQ multiplex PCR, and TCRdb's table has in-frame clones only and misses some. Of about 400,000 clones in the sample, 89% are singletons; the top ten hold roughly 1.2%. The sequencing sample was made of peripheral blood. These receptors all come from a man aged 40-49 years with acute or convalescent COVID-19.

V and J are TRBV9 and TRBJ2-7, with 9 bases fitting TRBD1. J gave up 5 bases and V 3 bases, and 6 bases lay outside the gene matches. The CDR3 extends over 14 amino acids. CDR1 is SGDLS, CDR2 YYNGEE, per germline. This CDR3 reads CASSGRDRVDEQYF. The CDR3 nucleotides read TGTGCCAGCAGCGGAAGGGACAGGGTGGACGAGCAGTACTTC.

The rearrangement links TRBV7-9 to TRBJ1-1, with a tentative D call TRBD1 (6 bases). The CDR3 is 13 amino acids. Trimming removed 3 bases at V and 5 bases at J, with 10 bases between. The germline CDR1 and CDR2 sequences are SEHNR and FQNEAQ (reference sequence). The CDR3 DNA is TGTGCCAGCAGCTTTGGGGGCGGGACTGAAGCTTTCTTT. It translates to CASSFGGGTEAFF.

This clone was seen a handful of times. Germline and junction disagree at one end, which may indicate a read error. The chain carries TRBV7-7 and TRBJ2-2, with TRBD1 matching 8 bases. Looked up from germline, CDR1 is SSHAT and CDR2 is FNYEAQ (reference sequence). The CDR3 runs to 16 residues. The CDR3 bases are TGTGCTAGCAGCTTCGCGACGGACAGGGCGGTCGGGGAGCTGTTTTTT. Encoded protein: CASSFATDRAVGELFF.

The rearrangement uses TRBV9 and TRBJ2-3, with 8 bases lining up with TRBD1. V was clipped by 3 bases and J by 3 bases; unmatched bases: 3. Germline loops: CDR1 SGDLS, CDR2 YYNGEE. The CDR3 length is 14 residues. CDR3 amino acids: CASSDDRGTDTQYF. CDR3 DNA sequence: TGTGCCAGCAGCGACGACAGGGGAACAGATACGCAGTATTTT.

The rearrangement uses TRBV4-1 and TRBJ1-5, with D unresolved. The CDR3 is 16 amino acids. Germline V gives CDR1 MGHRA, CDR2 YSYEKL. Trimming took 1 base from V and 5 from J, leaving 15 bases between them. This chain's CDR3 is CASSQGRVQRDQPQHF. The CDR3 DNA reads as TGCGCCAGCAGCCAAGGGAGAGTCCAGCGGGATCAGCCCCAGCATTTT.

This sequence joins TRBV4-1 and TRBJ2-7; the match to TRBD1 covers 11 bases. The CDR3 spans 17 residues. J was trimmed by 0 bases and V by 3 bases; bases with no gene match: 7. Germline lookup yields CDR1 MGHRA and CDR2 YSYEKL. The CDR3: CASSQRTGGSSSYEQYF. As DNA, the CDR3 is TGCGCCAGCAGCCAGAGGACAGGGGGCAGTAGCTCCTACGAGCAGTACTTC.

The chain links TRBV28 to TRBJ1-5; TRBD1 aligns across 8 bases. The CDR3 consists of 18 residues. V dropped 4 bases and J dropped 11; count of bases not matched to a gene: 22. CDR1 is MDHEN, CDR2 SYDVKM, per germline. In DNA, the CDR3 is TGTGCCAGCAGTTCGAAGTGGGTCGGGACAGGCCCCCCAGGAGCCCAGCATTTT. This encodes CASSSKWVGTGPPGAQHF.

The chain carries TRBV28 and TRBJ2-1, with 7 bases aligning to TRBD2. Germline V gene lookup returns CDR1 MDHEN and CDR2 SYDVKM. V gave up 5 bases and J gave up 6 bases; unmatched junction bases: 19. CDR3 length: 18 amino acids. This CDR3 reads CASSGGGRASPLGNEQFF. The DNA for the CDR3 is TGTGCCAGCAGTGGTGGTGGGAGGGCCTCTCCCCTTGGCAATGAGCAGTTCTTC.

This clone was picked up a small number of times. This chain links TRBV19 with TRBJ1-5, with D possibly matching TRBD1 (5 bases). The CDR3 sequence is 14 residues long. V was cut by 5 bases and J by 4 bases, with 12 bases left in between. Looked up from germline, CDR1 is LNHDA and CDR2 is SQIVND (reference sequence). The CDR3 nucleotides are TGTGCCAGTAGTGCGACAGTACAGAATCAGCCCCAGCATTTT. It specifies CASSATVQNQPQHF.

The chain links TRBV5-1 to TRBJ1-1; possibly TRBD1 for D (6 bases). Germline V gene lookup returns CDR1 SGHRS and CDR2 YFSETQ. This CDR3 spans 14 amino acids. With 0 bases removed from V and 1 base from J, the gap between germline ends came to 7 bases. CDR3 loop: CASSLGQENTEAFF. In DNA form, the CDR3 reads TGCGCCAGCAGCTTGGGACAGGAGAACACTGAAGCTTTCTTT.

The rearrangement uses TRBV15 and TRBJ1-1, with 7 bases matching TRBD1. The germline V gene encodes CDR1 LNHNV and CDR2 YYDKDF (reference sequence). J gave up 2 bases and V 6 bases, and 6 bases lay outside the gene matches. The CDR3 is made up of 14 amino acids. CDR3 nucleotides: TGTGCCACCAGGAAGACAGGGAGCAACACTGAAGCTTTCTTT. Residues: CATRKTGSNTEAFF.

In nucleotides, the CDR3 is TGTGCCAGCGGAATGGGGAGGGACGCTTTCTTT. This translates into CASGMGRDAFF. The chain joins TRBV11-2 to TRBJ1-1, with a possible D match to TRBD1 (5 bases). Trimming stripped 8 bases from V and 11 bases from J, with 15 bases between. In germline, CDR1 is SGHAT, CDR2 FQNNGV. This CDR3 is 11 amino acids long.

In nucleotides, the CDR3 is TGCGCCAGCAGCCAAGAGTTACGGAGCTCTGGAAACACCATATATTTT. It encodes CASSQELRSSGNTIYF. V and J are TRBV4-1 and TRBJ1-3; D gene uncertain. V was cut by 0 bases and J by 0 bases, with 9 bases left in between. The germline CDR1 and CDR2 sequences are MGHRA and YSYEKL. This CDR3 region has 16 residues.

This chain joins TRBV13 and TRBJ2-7; 9 positions match TRBD1. V gave up 5 bases and J gave up 3 bases; unmatched junction bases: 8. This CDR3 contains 15 residues. Germline V gene lookup returns CDR1 PRHDT and CDR2 FYEKMQ (reference sequence). CDR3 amino acids: CASSVFGTGNYEQYF. CDR3 coding DNA: TGTGCCAGCAGCGTATTCGGGACAGGGAACTACGAGCAGTACTTC.

This sequence joins TRBV3-1 (or the pseudogene TRBV3-2) and TRBJ1-5; D is uncertain. Per the germline V gene, CDR1 is LGHDT and CDR2 is YNNKEL (reference sequence). With 3 bases removed from V and 3 bases from J, the gap between germline ends came to 9 bases. The CDR3 is made up of 14 amino acids. The CDR3: CASSQWQNNQPQHF. In DNA, the CDR3 is TGTGCCAGCAGCCAGTGGCAGAACAATCAGCCCCAGCATTTT.

V usage is TRBV27 and J usage is TRBJ1-1; D is unresolved. CDR3 length: 14 amino acids. The germline CDR1 and CDR2 sequences are MNHEY and SMNVEV (reference sequence). V was clipped by 1 base and J by 6 bases, with 12 bases between them. Written as DNA, the CDR3 is TGTGCCAGCAGTTTATTGGGAGTGGGCTCTGAAGCTTTCTTT. Translating gives CASSLLGVGSEAFF.